The 17 T cell receptor beta chains listed next were all sequenced from one sample in a study of cytomegalovirus exposure and HLA in healthy donors. PCR used 60 Vbeta primers and 13 Jbeta primers. This table comes from immunoSEQ multiplex PCR, and its TCRdb copy is limited to in-frame clones, with some not included. The sample contains under 200,000 clones, roughly 85% of which appear only once. Sequencing input: PBMCs. These receptors originate from a woman aged 45-60 years in good health and CMV-seronegative.

This chain connects TRBV5-8 to TRBJ2-4; 9 bases align to TRBD2. This CDR3 comprises 15 residues. V lost 5 bases to trimming and J lost 9 bases; unmatched junction nucleotides: 12. CDR1 and CDR2 from the germline V gene are SGHTS and YDEGEE. The DNA of the CDR3 is TGTGCCAGCAGTCTGGGGGTAGCGGGAGAGGGCATTCAGTACTTC. This encodes CASSLGVAGEGIQYF.

The chain carries TRBV7-2 and TRBJ2-1; 14 bases agree with TRBD2. V shed 1 base, J shed 7 bases, and the junction held 9 bases outside the gene matches. CDR1 and CDR2 from the germline V gene are SGHTA and FQGNSA. The CDR3 contains 18 residues. The CDR3, as DNA: TGTGCCAGCAGCTTAGGTTTCCCCGGGACTAGCGGGAGAAATGAGCAGTTCTTC. This gives the protein CASSLGFPGTSGRNEQFF.

This chain uses TRBV5-6 with TRBJ2-1; 8 nucleotides line up with TRBD2. Germline trimming cut 2 bases from V and 4 bases from J; bases unmatched to any gene: 5. CDR3 length: 15 residues. Germline V gene lookup returns CDR1 SGHDT and CDR2 YYEEEE. CDR3 nucleotide sequence: TGTGCCAGCAGCTTCGGCGGGAGGATATACAATGAGCAGTTCTTC. Translation: CASSFGGRIYNEQFF.

This clone was observed a single time. This chain joins TRBV28 and TRBJ2-4, with D maybe TRBD2 (6 bases). The germline CDR1 and CDR2 sequences are MDHEN and SYDVKM. The CDR3 extends over 15 amino acids. V was trimmed by 1 base and J by 9 bases, leaving 16 bases between them. For the CDR3, the DNA is TGTGCCAGCAGTTTATATGCGCGGGGATTGGGCATTCAGTACTTC. It translates to CASSLYARGLGIQYF.

This clone was picked up a small number of times. V is TRBV27 and J is TRBJ1-4; 11 nucleotides match TRBD1. Trimming took 6 bases from V and 0 from J; bases not matched to a gene: 6. CDR3 size: 17 residues. CDR1 and CDR2 (germline): MNHEY, SMNVEV (reference sequence). In DNA, the CDR3 is TGTGCCAGCAGGCCCGGGACAGGGGGTGCAACTAATGAAAAACTGTTTTTT. Translation: CASRPGTGGATNEKLFF.

The rearrangement uses TRBV6-5 and TRBJ1-3; D may be TRBD1 (6 bases). V was cut by 3 bases and J by 5 bases, with 14 bases left in between. Germline V gives CDR1 MNHEY, CDR2 SVGAGI. This CDR3 comprises 15 residues. The CDR3 here is CASSYTGMDRNTIYF. The CDR3 DNA is TGTGCCAGCAGTTATACAGGGATGGACCGAAACACCATATATTTT.

This clone showed up just a few times. The chain joins TRBV5-1 to TRBJ2-5; 8 positions agree with TRBD1. J was trimmed by 5 bases and V by 5 bases; bases with no gene match: 5. Germline V gene lookup returns CDR1 SGHRS and CDR2 YFSETQ. The CDR3 has 13 amino acids. The CDR3 DNA sequence: TGCGCCAGCAGACTGGACAGGGAGGAGACCCAGTACTTC. This encodes CASRLDREETQYF.

J is TRBJ1-5 and V is TRBV15; D remains unclear. CDR3 length: 14 amino acids. Trimming stripped 0 bases from V and 5 bases from J, with 8 bases between. Per germline, CDR1 LNHNV and CDR2 YYDKDF (reference sequence). CDR3 in DNA: TGTGCCACCAGCAGAGATCAGGTGGATCAGCCCCAGCATTTT. The encoded protein is CATSRDQVDQPQHF.

CDR3 in amino acids: CASSLLPGQGNTEAFF. The CDR3 nucleotides are TGTGCCAGCAGTTTATTACCGGGACAGGGGAACACTGAAGCTTTCTTT. The chain employs TRBV27 and TRBJ1-1; the match to TRBD1 covers 9 bases. Unmatched junction bases numbered 4, after V lost 1 base and J lost 1 base. Germline V gene data show CDR1 as MNHEY and CDR2 as SMNVEV (reference sequence). The length of the CDR3 is 16 residues.

The chain joins TRBV6-6 to TRBJ1-1, with D hard to call. Per germline, CDR1 MNHNY and CDR2 SVGAGI (reference sequence). The CDR3 is 13 amino acids. V gave up 7 bases and J gave up 1 base, with 10 bases separating them. This CDR3 reads CASTLASNTEAFF. The CDR3, as DNA: TGTGCCAGCACTCTAGCGTCGAACACTGAAGCTTTCTTT.

The chain couples TRBV5-1 to TRBJ1-4; 10 nucleotides match TRBD1. Trimming took 6 bases from V and 4 from J; bases not matched to a gene: 6. CDR3 length: 15 residues. The germline gives CDR1 SGHRS, CDR2 YFSETQ. The DNA of the CDR3 is TGCGCCAGCACTGACAGGGGGCATAATAATGAAAAACTGTTTTTT. Translating gives CASTDRGHNNEKLFF.

The chain is built from TRBV5-1 and TRBJ2-3; 7 bases fit TRBD1. The length of the CDR3 is 15 residues. After removal of 3 bases from V and 4 bases from J, the junction contained 8 bases not matched to a gene. Germline values: CDR1 SGHRS, CDR2 YFSETQ. CDR3 coding DNA: TGCGCCAGCAGCTATCCCACAGGGGCTGCAGATACGCAGTATTTT. Amino acids: CASSYPTGAADTQYF. The variable domain in full, completed from reference TRBV5-1 and TRBJ2-3, reads KAGVTQTPRYLIKTRGQQVTLSCSPISGHRSVSWYQQTPGQGLQFLFEYFSETQRNKGNFPGRFSGRQFSNSRSEMNVSTLELGDSALYLCASSYPTGAADTQYFGPGTRLTVL.

The gene calls are TRBV5-4 and TRBJ1-2, with D possibly being TRBD1 (6 bases). CDR3 size: 16 residues. Germline CDR1 is SGHNT and CDR2 is YYREEE (reference sequence). The V and J ends lost 5 bases and 4 bases respectively, with 21 bases between them. The CDR3 here is CASRPSTRDIIYGYTF. The CDR3 nucleotides read TGTGCCAGCAGGCCTAGTACCCGGGACATCATCTATGGCTACACCTTC.

The CDR3 region is CASSLGRQVDGYTF. The DNA of the CDR3 is TGTGCCAGCAGCTTAGGCCGACAGGTCGACGGCTACACCTTC. J is TRBJ1-2 and V is TRBV7-2; TRBD1 is a possible D gene (6 bases). Germline-derived CDR1 and CDR2 are SGHTA and FQGNSA. V lost 1 base to trimming and J lost 8 bases, with 14 bases between them. The CDR3 consists of 14 residues.

This clone was counted once. This chain joins TRBV7-9 and TRBJ1-2, with D uncertain. This CDR3 has 12 amino acids. Germline V CDR1 and CDR2: SEHNR, FQNEAQ (reference sequence). V lost 1 base to trimming and J lost 4 bases, with 4 bases between them. CDR3 residues: CASSLEPYGYTF. The CDR3 DNA follows: TGTGCCAGCAGCTTAGAGCCCTATGGCTACACCTTC.

The chain recombines TRBV6-4 with TRBJ2-2; weak D call: TRBD2 (5 bases). The germline V gene encodes CDR1 MRHNA and CDR2 SNTAGT. V dropped 3 bases and J dropped 6 bases, with 17 bases sitting between them. The CDR3 length is 16 residues. CDR3 bases: TGTGCCAGCAGTGATCGGAGGCTAGAAGAGGCCGGGGAGCTGTTTTTT. Encoded protein: CASSDRRLEEAGELFF.

The chain uses TRBV7-9 and TRBJ1-2; 7 bases are a match to TRBD1. Germline V lookup: CDR1 SEHNR, CDR2 FQNEAQ (reference sequence). V gave up 5 bases and J gave up 3 bases; unmatched junction bases: 9. The CDR3 has 15 amino acids. CDR3 amino acids: CASSPRDSRDYGYTF. CDR3 bases: TGTGCCAGCAGCCCCCGGGACAGTAGGGACTATGGCTACACCTTC.